This T cell receptor (beta chain) stems from a study of T cells in Graves' hyperthyroidism and ophthalmopathy. Out of approximately 10 ml of fresh peripheral blood came the PBMCs. Amplified regions were TCR beta CDR3 sequences from RNA transcripts. Using the HTBI primer set, a first-round RT-PCR was run on the TCR CDR3. TCRdb called the multiplex PCR reads again in MiXCR, with one record for every CDR3 protein. The data hold under 600,000 distinct CDR3 sequences, with about 16% observed a single time. V was pared by 5 bases and J by 1 base, with 2 bases of the junction left unmatched. This CDR3 is built from 15 residues. CDR1 and CDR2 (germline): SGHAT, FQNNGV. This clonotype was seen a few times. Its antigen is undetermined. General observations from the study: Model-based prediction identified ophthalmopathy a median about 6 months prior to its onset.

This sequence joins TRBV11-2 and TRBJ2-2, with 9 bases aligning to TRBD2. This clonotype originated in a woman aged 40 to 50 with Graves' ophthalmopathy. Sequencing was performed on blood. In nucleotides, the CDR3 is TGTGCCAGCAGCCTAGCGGGACGGAACACCGGGGAGCTGTTTTTT. This sequence encodes CASSLAGRNTGELFF.